The 27 T cell receptor beta chains given below trace back to one sample, sequenced in a study of cytomegalovirus exposure and HLA in healthy donors. It was with 60 Vbeta and 13 Jbeta primers that the PCR ran. The repertoire was sequenced with immunoSEQ multiplex PCR; TCRdb's copy has only in-frame clones and lacks some. Its clone listing holds approximately 75,000 clones. Sequenced sample: PBMCs. The receptors stem from a boy aged 5 to 17 in good health and CMV-seronegative.

V gene TRBV4-1 combines with J gene TRBJ2-5, with 9 bases lining up with TRBD2. V shed 1 base, J shed 1 base, and the junction held 10 bases outside the gene matches. CDR3 length: 18 residues. CDR1 MGHRA and CDR2 YSYEKL come from the germline V gene. The CDR3 is CASSQVSSGGLIQETQYF. The CDR3 DNA reads as TGCGCCAGCAGCCAAGTGAGTAGCGGGGGACTAATCCAAGAGACCCAGTACTTC.

This chain links TRBV7-6 with TRBJ2-5; TRBD1 is a possible D gene (6 bases). Germline V gives CDR1 SGHVS, CDR2 FNYEAQ. V was clipped by 2 bases and J by 5 bases, with 9 bases between them. CDR3 length: 13 amino acids. The CDR3 DNA follows: TGTGCCAGCAGCTTACAGGGGCTGGAGACCCAGTACTTC. This gives the protein CASSLQGLETQYF.

A word on this clone: An end of the junction does not agree with germline; a read error may underlie this. The gene calls are TRBV30 and TRBJ1-5, with 10 bases aligning to TRBD1. Germline V lookup: CDR1 GTSNPN, CDR2 SVGIG (reference sequence). CDR3 length equals 15 residues. The CDR3 loop is CAGSVGTGGNQPQHF. In nucleotides, the CDR3 is TGTGCCGGGAGTGTCGGGACAGGGGGCAATCAGCCCCAGCATTTT. The full variable domain, with the rest looked up from reference TRBV30 and TRBJ1-5, is SQTIHQWPATLVQPVGSPLSLECTVEGTSNPNLYWYRQAAGRGLQLLFYSVGIGQISSEVPQNLSASRPQDRQFILSSKKLLLSDSGFYLCAGSVGTGGNQPQHFGDGTRLSIL.

CDR3 nucleotide sequence: TGTGCCAGCAGCCCAAAAGCGGCAGCTGAAGCTTTCTTT. Amino acid sequence: CASSPKAAAEAFF. This chain links TRBV7-2 with TRBJ1-1; the D is unclear. CDR1 is SGHTA and CDR2 is FQGNSA in the germline V gene. The V end was cut by 5 bases, the J end by 6 bases, with 13 bases between. CDR3 length: 13 residues.

V usage is TRBV19 and J usage is TRBJ1-1; D ambiguous. This CDR3 comprises 14 residues. The V end was cut by 3 bases, the J end by 0 bases, with 8 bases between. Germline assignment: CDR1 LNHDA and CDR2 SQIVND (reference sequence). CDR3 loop: CASSIQEMNTEAFF. Written as DNA, the CDR3 is TGTGCCAGTAGTATCCAAGAGATGAACACTGAAGCTTTCTTT. Complete variable domain (other parts from reference TRBV19 and TRBJ1-1): DGGITQSPKYLFRKEGQNVTLSCEQNLNHDAMYWYRQDPGQGLRLIYYSQIVNDFQKGDIAEGYSVSREKKESFPLTVTSAQKNPTAFYLCASSIQEMNTEAFFGQGTRLTVV.

CDR3 region: CASSQVSSGIPYEQYF. The CDR3 coding sequence is TGCGCCAGCAGCCAAGTATCTAGCGGGATCCCCTACGAGCAGTACTTC. The chain links TRBV4-1 to TRBJ2-7; 9 bases are a match to TRBD2. V dropped 1 base and J dropped 2; count of bases not matched to a gene: 6. CDR3 length equals 16 residues. Germline CDR1 and CDR2: MGHRA and YSYEKL.

V gene TRBV9 combines with J gene TRBJ2-1; 12 nucleotides align to TRBD2. Unmatched junction bases numbered 3, after V lost 1 base and J lost 10 bases. This CDR3 has 14 amino acids. The germline V gene encodes CDR1 SGDLS and CDR2 YYNGEE. CDR3: CASSVPGTSGEQFF. In DNA, the CDR3 is TGTGCCAGCAGCGTACCAGGGACTAGCGGGGAGCAGTTCTTC.

CDR3 nucleotides: TGCGCCAGCAGCTTGAGCGGGTCCGTGAACTATGGCTACACCTTC. It translates to CASSLSGSVNYGYTF. The V call is TRBV5-1, the J call TRBJ1-2, with D hard to call. Per germline, CDR1 SGHRS and CDR2 YFSETQ. Trimming took 1 base from V and 2 from J, leaving 12 bases between them. CDR3 length: 15 residues. Based on the CDR3 plus reference TRBV5-1 and TRBJ1-2, the full variable domain is KAGVTQTPRYLIKTRGQQVTLSCSPISGHRSVSWYQQTPGQGLQFLFEYFSETQRNKGNFPGRFSGRQFSNSRSEMNVSTLELGDSALYLCASSLSGSVNYGYTFGSGTRLTVV.

V and J are TRBV6-6 and TRBJ2-7, with D maybe TRBD1 (7 bases). CDR1 and CDR2 from the germline V gene are MNHNY and SVGAGI (reference sequence). CDR3 length: 14 residues. The V end was cut by 2 bases, the J end by 6 bases, with 14 bases between. The CDR3 loop reads CASSYPPQGGEQYF. CDR3 DNA sequence: TGTGCCAGCAGTTACCCCCCGCAGGGGGGCGAGCAGTACTTC.

The chain recombines TRBV19 with TRBJ1-5; D remains unclear. The CDR3 consists of 15 residues. Trimming pared 3 bases from V and 0 bases from J, leaving 9 bases between. Per germline, CDR1 LNHDA and CDR2 SQIVND (reference sequence). CDR3: CASSITDYSNQPQHF. CDR3 nucleotide sequence: TGTGCCAGTAGTATTACAGATTATAGCAATCAGCCCCAGCATTTT.

This rearrangement joins TRBV5-6 to TRBJ2-7; 9 bases line up with TRBD2. The germline gives CDR1 SGHDT, CDR2 YYEEEE. The trim removed 0 bases at V and 2 bases at J, leaving 3 bases unmatched. The CDR3 runs to 15 residues. CDR3 amino acids: CASSLGPSGAYEQYF. DNA of the CDR3: TGTGCCAGCAGCTTGGGTCCTAGCGGGGCCTACGAGCAGTACTTC. The full variable domain, its missing parts supplied by reference TRBV5-6 and TRBJ2-7, is DAGVTQSPTHLIKTRGQQVTLRCSPKSGHDTVSWYQQALGQGPQFIFQYYEEEERQRGNFPDRFSGHQFPNYSSELNVNALLLGDSALYLCASSLGPSGAYEQYFGPGTRLTVT.

This chain uses TRBV15 with TRBJ2-3; 7 bases map to TRBD1. This CDR3 is 15 amino acids long. J was trimmed by 6 bases and V by 2 bases; bases with no gene match: 8. The germline V gene encodes CDR1 LNHNV and CDR2 YYDKDF (reference sequence). The DNA for the CDR3 is TGTGCCACCAGCAGAAACCCGGGACAGAGTGATACGCAGTATTTT. This codes for CATSRNPGQSDTQYF.

The chain recombines TRBV6-5 with TRBJ2-7, with 9 bases fitting TRBD2. The CDR3 has 16 residues. V lost 2 bases and J lost 1; bases outside the gene matches: 6. CDR1 MNHEY and CDR2 SVGAGI come from the germline V gene. In DNA form, the CDR3 reads TGTGCCAGCAGTTACGATAGCGGGAGTGGGTCCTACGAGCAGTACTTC. This encodes CASSYDSGSGSYEQYF.

This chain connects TRBV9 to TRBJ1-1; D unresolved. The germline V and J ends were trimmed by 4 bases and 4 bases, with 17 bases remaining between them. Per germline, CDR1 SGDLS and CDR2 YYNGEE. There are 15 residues in the CDR3. CDR3 in DNA: TGTGCCAGCAGCACTTCTTTGAGGGCAGGCACTGAAGCTTTCTTT. Encoded protein: CASSTSLRAGTEAFF.

The chain joins TRBV4-3 to TRBJ1-1; unclear D gene. This CDR3 region has 15 residues. Deletions cut 2 bases from V and 1 base from J, with 11 bases between. The germline gives CDR1 LGHNA, CDR2 YSLEER. The CDR3 region is CASSQRYAENTEAFF. The CDR3 coding sequence is TGCGCCAGCAGCCAACGCTACGCCGAGAACACTGAAGCTTTCTTT.

This chain joins TRBV30 and TRBJ2-5; TRBD1 agrees at 7 bases. The CDR3 is made up of 15 amino acids. Germline V lookup: CDR1 GTSNPN, CDR2 SVGIG (reference sequence). The V segment lost 3 bases and the J segment 5 bases; nucleotides outside the gene matches: 12. CDR3 DNA: TGTGCCTGGAGAAAAAAGGGGGCGTCGGCCGAGACCCAGTACTTC. This sequence encodes CAWRKKGASAETQYF.

V and J are TRBV12-5 and TRBJ2-7, with a possible D match to TRBD1 (6 bases). The CDR3 length is 15 residues. Germline loops: CDR1 LGHNT, CDR2 FRNRAP. The ends were cut back, 2 bases at V and 7 bases at J, with 18 bases in the middle. The CDR3 coding sequence is TGTGCTAGTGGTTTGCCAATCGGGACAAGTGAAGAGCAGTACTTC. Residues: CASGLPIGTSEEQYF. The variable domain in full, completed from reference TRBV12-5 and TRBJ2-7, reads DARVTQTPRHKVTEMGQEVTMRCQPILGHNTVFWYRQTMMQGLELLAYFRNRAPLDDSGMPKDRFSAEMPDATLATLKIQPSEPRDSAVYFCASGLPIGTSEEQYFGPGTRLTVT.

This sequence joins TRBV5-6 and TRBJ2-7, with 8 bases identical to TRBD1. Trimming took 2 bases from V and 2 from J; bases not matched to a gene: 3. This CDR3 is 14 amino acids long. Germline CDR1 is SGHDT and CDR2 is YYEEEE. The CDR3 DNA is TGTGCCAGCAGCTTTATACAGGGGGCCTACGAGCAGTACTTC. Translating gives CASSFIQGAYEQYF.

The gene calls are TRBV27 and TRBJ2-7; a possible D gene is TRBD2 (6 bases). Germline V gene data show CDR1 as MNHEY and CDR2 as SMNVEV (reference sequence). The CDR3 has 12 amino acids. V was pared by 0 bases and J by 7 bases, with 7 bases between. Here the CDR3 DNA reads TGTGCCAGCAGTTTATCAGGGAGGGAGCAGTACTTC. It encodes CASSLSGREQYF.

The V and J genes are TRBV19 and TRBJ1-5; D might be TRBD1 (6 bases). In germline, CDR1 is LNHDA, CDR2 SQIVND (reference sequence). The CDR3 consists of 14 residues. V lost 5 bases and J 6 bases, leaving 14 bases between the germline ends. The CDR3 region has the DNA TGTGCCAGTAGTGTAACAGGGCCTGGTCAGCCCCAGCATTTT. The encoded protein is CASSVTGPGQPQHF.

The chain is built from TRBV29-1 and TRBJ2-1; 9 bases are shared with TRBD1. The V gene's germline CDR1 is SQVTM and CDR2 ANQGSEA. V shed 6 bases and J 10 bases; nucleotides not matched to a gene: 19. This CDR3 has 16 residues. In DNA, the CDR3 is TGCAGCGTCCCGAGGGCGGGACAGGGCCTTCCTGGGGAGCAGTTCTTC. Translating gives CSVPRAGQGLPGEQFF.

The DNA for the CDR3 is TGTGCCAGCAGCGTTTCCGCGACAGGGAACTATGGCTACACCTTC. Translation gives CASSVSATGNYGYTF. V usage is TRBV9 and J usage is TRBJ1-2; the match to TRBD1 covers 7 bases. Germline CDR1 reads SGDLS; CDR2 reads YYNGEE. The CDR3 contains 15 residues. V trimming: 2 bases; J trimming: 2 bases; junction bases outside the gene matches: 6.

This rearrangement joins TRBV6-5 to TRBJ1-2, with 8 bases lining up with TRBD1. This CDR3 is built from 15 residues. The V and J ends lost 6 bases and 3 bases, in that order; junction bases with no gene match: 9. Germline loops: CDR1 MNHEY, CDR2 SVGAGI. CDR3 sequence reads: CASRGQGAGDYGYTF. In DNA form, the CDR3 reads TGTGCCAGCAGGGGTCAGGGGGCGGGAGACTATGGCTACACCTTC.

The chain employs TRBV4-1 and TRBJ2-7; 10 positions match TRBD2. This CDR3 spans 14 amino acids. Germline lookup yields CDR1 MGHRA and CDR2 YSYEKL. Trimming removed 3 bases from V and 6 bases from J; junction bases left unmatched: 5. CDR3 nucleotide sequence: TGCGCCAGCAGCCAGGGACTAGCGTCAGCCGAGCAGTACTTC. Its protein product is CASSQGLASAEQYF.

The V call is TRBV2, the J call TRBJ2-1; D is possibly TRBD2 (6 bases). Deletions cut 4 bases from V and 4 bases from J, with 20 bases between. The V gene's germline CDR1 is SNHLY and CDR2 FYNNEI. This CDR3 has 17 residues. CDR3: CASSASRVSGGYNEQFF. In DNA, the CDR3 is TGTGCCAGCAGTGCCAGCCGAGTCTCCGGAGGGTACAATGAGCAGTTCTTC.

The chain joins TRBV29-1 to TRBJ2-2; TRBD2 matches at 7 bases. There are 13 residues in the CDR3. CDR1 and CDR2 (germline): SQVTM, ANQGSEA. V was clipped by 4 bases and J by 8 bases; unmatched bases: 7. The CDR3 DNA follows: TGCAGCGTTGGCGGGGGTTTTACGGGGGAGCTGTTTTTT. Its protein product is CSVGGGFTGELFF.

The chain employs TRBV10-3 and TRBJ1-1; D remains unclear. V lost 4 bases and J 0 bases, leaving 9 bases between the germline ends. CDR1 and CDR2 from the germline V gene are ENHRY and SYGVKD. This CDR3 spans 14 amino acids. In DNA, the CDR3 is TGTGCCATCAGTGCTACGGGGATGAACACTGAAGCTTTCTTT. Amino acid sequence: CAISATGMNTEAFF.